A selection of T cell receptor beta chains follows, all from one sample in a study of early T cells in non-severe SARS-CoV-2 infection. Each CDR3 protein gets one entry after TCRdb re-called the 5' RACE reads with MiXCR. The profile shows nearly 30,000 distinct CDR3 sequences, about 6.1% of them singletons. Material: whole blood. Receptors originate from an adult who was a healthcare worker with PCR-confirmed SARS-CoV-2 infection or an uninfected control (not recorded which). CDR3s include the opening cysteine and the closing phenylalanine or tryptophan. The D gene is left open where the match is weak. The listing skips clone size in some rows; elsewhere it reads once, few, many or a size class.

>TRBV4-2|TRBJ1-5|many|NA
TGTGCCAGCAGCCAAGTGATAAGGGGAGGCCAGCCCCAGCATTTT
CASSQVIRGGQPQHF
>TRBV5-1|TRBJ2-3|few|TRBD2
TGCGCCAGCAGCCCGATGGGAGCCCTAGCGGGGTGGTATTTT
CASSPMGALAGWYF
>TRBV20-1|TRBJ2-1|NA|NA
TGCAGTGCTAGAGGTGGGCTCGGTGCGTTCTTC
CSARGGLGAFF
>TRBV5-1|TRBJ1-2|many|NA
TGCGCCAGCAGCTTGGACGGGCAGAACTATGGCTACACCTTC
CASSLDGQNYGYTF
>TRBV5-1|TRBJ2-7|NA|NA
TGCGCCAGCAGCTTTAGCGGCAGCTCCTACGAGCAGTACTTC
CASSFSGSSYEQYF
>TRBV29-1|TRBJ2-5|NA|NA
TGCAGCGCCCCTCGAGACCTCGACTCGGAGACCCAGTACTTC
CSAPRDLDSETQYF
>TRBV4-2|TRBJ1-2|NA|TRBD1
TGTGCCAGCAGCCCATGGACAGGGGTTTCAGCTAACTATGGCTACACCTTC
CASSPWTGVSANYGYTF
>TRBV9|TRBJ2-3|many|NA
TGTGCCAGCAGCGTAGCTCTATCCACAGATACGCAGTATTTT
CASSVALSTDTQYF
>TRBV7-4|TRBJ1-5|many|NA
TGTGCCAGCAACCCTTCGACGGGGAATCAGCCCCAGCATTTT
CASNPSTGNQPQHF
>TRBV6-2/TRBV6-3|TRBJ1-1|few|NA
TGTGCCAGCAGTTACGACAGCCGTCGGCCTGAAGCTTTCTTT
CASSYDSRRPEAFF
>TRBV6-5|TRBJ1-5|many|NA
TGTGCCAGCAGTTCTTTAACGGGACCTAGCAATCAGCCCCAGCATTTT
CASSSLTGPSNQPQHF
>TRBV7-6|TRBJ1-2|few|TRBD1
TGTGCCAGCAGCTTAGAAGCAGGGGGAGGCTATGGCTACACCTTC
CASSLEAGGGYGYTF
>TRBV7-2|TRBJ1-5|medium-sized|NA
TGTGCCAGCAGCTCCCAGGCGGGGTATAGCAATCAGCCCCAGCATTTT
CASSSQAGYSNQPQHF
>TRBV2|TRBJ2-2|many|NA
TGTGCCAGCAGTGTGGAGGGAACCGGGGAGCTGTTTTTT
CASSVEGTGELFF
>TRBV28|TRBJ2-7|many|NA
TGTGCCAGCAGGGGAGGCGGGCTTCCCCCCTACGAGCAGTACTTC
CASRGGGLPPYEQYF
>TRBV9|TRBJ2-3|many|TRBD2
TGTGCCAGCAGCCCCCTTGTTGCGGGGGGCCGTGCAGATACGCAGTATTTT
CASSPLVAGGRADTQYF
>TRBV7-9|TRBJ2-3|NA|NA
TGTGCCAGCAGCCCGCAGGGACTCCCCACAGATACGCAGTATTTT
CASSPQGLPTDTQYF
>TRBV7-8|TRBJ2-2|few|NA
TGTGCCAGCAGCTTAGCCGAGGGGGACACCGGGGAGCTGTTTTTT
CASSLAEGDTGELFF
>TRBV5-1|TRBJ2-7|many|NA
TGCGCCAGCAGCCCCCTTGAGCCCTACGAGCAGTACTTC
CASSPLEPYEQYF
>TRBV28|TRBJ2-7|many|NA
TGTGCCAGCAGTTTTACGGGCGGGAACTACGAGCAGTACTTC
CASSFTGGNYEQYF
>TRBV7-2|TRBJ1-1|many|TRBD1
TGTGCCAGCAGTTTCAAACCCGGGACAGGACAAGCTTTCTTT
CASSFKPGTGQAFF
>TRBV27|TRBJ2-1|NA|TRBD2
TGTGCCAGCAATAATCGGGGGGGCCCGGGGAATGAGCAGTTCTTC
CASNNRGGPGNEQFF
>TRBV4-1|TRBJ1-6|many|NA
TGCGCCAGCAGCCAAGAGGAGTACCGGGGTTCACCCCTCCACTTT
CASSQEEYRGSPLHF
>TRBV7-9|TRBJ2-3|few|NA
TGTGCCAGCAGCGAATTGATGAGAGTTAGCACAGATACGCAGTATTTT
CASSELMRVSTDTQYF
>TRBV5-6|TRBJ1-5|many|NA
TGTGCCAGCAGCTTGGACAGCAATCAGCCCCAGCATTTT
CASSLDSNQPQHF
>TRBV19|TRBJ2-1|many|NA
TGTGCCAGTAGTGCGCCACTTATTTCCGACTCCTACAATGAGCAGTTCTTC
CASSAPLISDSYNEQFF
>TRBV28|TRBJ1-5|few|TRBD1
TGTGCCAGCATAATAAATCACGGACAGGGGAATCAGCCCCAGCATTTT
CASIINHGQGNQPQHF
>TRBV4-3|TRBJ1-2|few|NA
TGCGCCAGCAGCCAACGCTGGGACGGGAACTATGGCTACACCTTC
CASSQRWDGNYGYTF
>TRBV7-9|TRBJ1-1|many|NA
TGTGCCAGCAGCCTAGTCCAGGGAGCTTTCTTT
CASSLVQGAFF
>TRBV27|TRBJ2-2|few|NA
TGTGCCAGCACTGACAGCCATGTTTACACCGGGGAGCTGTTTTTT
CASTDSHVYTGELFF
>TRBV4-3|TRBJ1-5|few|NA
TGCGCCAGCAGCCAAGTCCCCGGGAGCAATCAGCCCCAGCAATTT
CASSQVPGSNQPQQF
>TRBV7-6|TRBJ2-5|many|TRBD2
TGTGCCAGCAGCCCCACTAGCGGGGGAGCAATCGGGGAGACCCAGTACTTC
CASSPTSGGAIGETQYF
>TRBV29-1|TRBJ2-1|many|TRBD1
TGCAGCGGCAACCTAAGGGACAGCGATCCCAATGAGCAGTTCTTC
CSGNLRDSDPNEQFF
>TRBV29-1|TRBJ1-1|many|NA
TGCAGCGTTGGCCTGGGGGGACTAGGGAACACTGAAGCTTTCTTT
CSVGLGGLGNTEAFF
>TRBV5-4|TRBJ2-3|many|NA
TGTGCCAGCAGCTTGGGCGACAGGATCTACACAGATACGCAGTATTTT
CASSLGDRIYTDTQYF
>TRBV12-3/TRBV12-4|TRBJ1-2|many|TRBD1
TGTGCCAGCAGTCTGGGGACAGTGGACTATGGCTACACCTTC
CASSLGTVDYGYTF
>TRBV6-6|TRBJ2-7|many|TRBD2
TGTGCCAGCAGTTACTCAGCGGGGGGCGGTTCCTACGAGCAGTACTTC
CASSYSAGGGSYEQYF
>TRBV30|TRBJ2-7|many|NA
TGTGCCTGGACATCAGCTATGTGGGGGGCCTACGAGCAGTACTTC
CAWTSAMWGAYEQYF
>TRBV5-6|TRBJ2-5|many|NA
TGTGCCAGCAGTTGGGGTTCGGGGACCTCGTTTAAGACCCAGTACTTC
CASSWGSGTSFKTQYF
>TRBV29-1|TRBJ2-1|many|TRBD1
TGCAGCGTCGACAGGGGGATGGATGAGCAGTTCTTC
CSVDRGMDEQFF
>TRBV12-3/TRBV12-4|TRBJ1-1|many|NA
TGTGCCAGCAGTCCTGCGGGACACCCGAACACTGAAGCTTTCTTT
CASSPAGHPNTEAFF
>TRBV7-6|TRBJ1-1|many|TRBD1
TGTGCCAGCAGCTTTGACAGGGAGGACACTGAAGCTTTCTTT
CASSFDREDTEAFF
>TRBV9|TRBJ1-4|many|NA
TGTGCCAGCAGCCCCAACGCAGCTTACGGATGGGTTAATGAAAAACTGTTTTTT
CASSPNAAYGWVNEKLFF
>TRBV6-1|TRBJ1-5|many|TRBD1
TGTGCCAGCAGTGTAGGGACAGGGTTGGATCAGCCCCAGCATTTT
CASSVGTGLDQPQHF
>TRBV5-6|TRBJ2-3|few|NA
TGTGCCAGCAGCTTGGGGCAGTCAACTAGCACAGATACGCAGTATTTT
CASSLGQSTSTDTQYF
>TRBV6-6|TRBJ2-4|many|NA
TGTGCCAGCAGTTCGGGTCGGACGAAAAACATTCAGTACTTC
CASSSGRTKNIQYF
>TRBV7-2|TRBJ1-5|many|TRBD1
TGTGCCAGCAGCCTCTCAGGGGGCCTTAATCAGCCCCAGCATTTT
CASSLSGGLNQPQHF
>TRBV20-1|TRBJ2-3|many|TRBD2
TGCAGTGCTACACTCCCGCTAGCGGGCTCCACAGATACGCAGTATTTT
CSATLPLAGSTDTQYF
>TRBV7-2|TRBJ1-6|many|NA
TGTGCCAGCAGCTTAGACAGTGGGAATTCACCCCTCCACTTT
CASSLDSGNSPLHF
>TRBV4-1|TRBJ2-7|many|NA
TGCGCCAGCAGCCAAGGGGGCGGGGACGCCTACGAGCAGTACTTC
CASSQGGGDAYEQYF
>TRBV6-6|TRBJ2-7|many|NA
TGTGCCAGCAGTTACCCCCGGGCCCGAACATACGAGCAGTACTTC
CASSYPRARTYEQYF
>TRBV6-2/TRBV6-3|TRBJ2-5|NA|TRBD2
TGTGCCAGCAGAAGGCCGGGACTAGCGGTTCAAGAGACCCAGTACTTC
CASRRPGLAVQETQYF
>TRBV5-4|TRBJ1-6|many|NA
TGTGCCAGCAGCTTGGGGGGCTCACCCCTCCACTTT
CASSLGGSPLHF
>TRBV19|TRBJ2-3|many|NA
TGTGCCAGTAGTCAGTACTATCCTAGCACAGATACGCAGTATTTT
CASSQYYPSTDTQYF
>TRBV7-8|TRBJ2-1|NA|NA
TGTGCCAGCAGCTTGTGGGGGGGCCCCAATGAGCAGTTCTTC
CASSLWGGPNEQFF
>TRBV7-9|TRBJ2-4|few|NA
TGTGCCAGCAGCTTAGTTTCCTCAGCCAAAAACATTCAGTACTTC
CASSLVSSAKNIQYF
>TRBV6-6|TRBJ2-1|NA|NA
TGTGCCAGCAGCGCCGATGGGGGTCTCTACAATGAGCAGTTCTTC
CASSADGGLYNEQFF
>TRBV18|TRBJ2-5|NA|NA
TGTGCCAGCTCACCGACCTTCTTAGAGACCCAGTACTTC
CASSPTFLETQYF
>TRBV30|TRBJ1-2|NA|TRBD1
TGTGCCTGGAGTAAAGGGGGCCTTGGCGGCTACACCTTC
CAWSKGGLGGYTF
>TRBV29-1|TRBJ2-1|many|TRBD2
TGCAGCGTTGGCGGGGGGGCCTTGAATGAGCAGTTCTTC
CSVGGGALNEQFF